The clone carrying this T cell receptor (beta chain) came up once. As yet, its antigen is unknown. There are 14 residues in the CDR3. J was trimmed by 0 bases and V by 8 bases; bases with no gene match: 3. Germline CDR1 and CDR2: MNHEY and SMNVEV (reference sequence). The sample comes from a study of post-analysis software for immune sequencing data. Turning to the study itself: Disease trajectories encompassed relapsing-remitting, secondary progressive and progressive-relapsing multiple sclerosis.

Carried by the TCR beta cDNA libraries were unique molecular identifiers. MiXCR, run by TCRdb on the PCR reads, gives a single entry per CDR3 protein. The sample consists of 380,000 or so distinct CDR3 sequences, around 33% of them appearing once. Study outcomes and limitations: Five or six TRBV segments, TRBV5-6, TRBV5-1 and TRBV20-1 among them, were found more frequent in patients than controls.

Sequenced: blood. The clonotype comes from a girl aged 10 to 17 with multiple sclerosis. The chain uses TRBV27 and TRBJ2-7, with 11 nucleotides matching TRBD1. CDR3 nucleotide sequence: TGTGCCAGCGTGGGACAGGGGGGCTCCTACGAGCAGTACTTC. This encodes CASVGQGGSYEQYF.